The rows below give T cell receptor beta chains drawn from one sample of a study of control samples from healthy donors and cancer patients. Assay used: immunoSEQ multiplex PCR; TCRdb lists only in-frame clones, some missing. The profile shows under 80,000 clones, around 93% of them singletons. The sample taken for sequencing was blood. The receptors were gathered from a woman younger than 45 in good health. Each CDR3 is given without its conserved first and last residue. Size values are once, few and many counts, or a class for expanded clones, and some rows have none.

TRBJ1-3	TRBV30	NA	AFGGGMISGNTIY
TRBJ2-3	TRBV2	NA	ASKSDGDTQY
TRBJ1-4	TRBV18	NA	ASSPGATNEKLF
TRBJ2-6	TRBV7-9	NA	ASSLVGGGANVLT
TRBJ1-6	TRBV6-6	NA	ASRSGQGSPLH
TRBJ2-2	TRBV4-2	few	ASSHGTLFANTGELF
TRBJ1-5	TRBV6-5	NA	ASCDRTGGRQPQH
TRBJ1-3	TRBV7-9	once	ASSLGNSGNTIY
TRBJ2-7	TRBV6-5	NA	ASRPGLDYEQY
TRBJ1-5	TRBV19	NA	ASNSRGASGNQPQH
TRBJ1-6	TRBV19	NA	ASLGEGSSLH
TRBJ2-5	TRBV19	once	ASSMGDDQETQY
TRBJ1-4	TRBV5-1	NA	ASSSQGAGEKLF
TRBJ1-1	TRBV11-3	few	ASSSNPGPLLNTEAF
TRBJ1-1	TRBV10-3	NA	AISEGEARLAF
TRBJ1-2	TRBV7-8	NA	ASSFGTASYGYT
TRBJ1-1	TRBV12-5	NA	ASGLERTEAF
TRBJ1-2	TRBV7-8	NA	ASSFQSGTGTLGGYT
TRBJ2-2	TRBV3-1/TRBV3-2	NA	ASSQGSSAGELF
TRBJ1-1	TRBV9	NA	ASSVVRDVEAF
TRBJ1-1	TRBV11-3	NA	ASSEGLFTEAF
TRBJ1-1	TRBV7-8	NA	ASSFPRGMRAF
TRBJ2-3	TRBV3-1/TRBV3-2	NA	ASTPGRGSTDTQY
TRBJ1-4	TRBV5-5	NA	ASSFSADENEKLF
TRBJ1-6	TRBV3-1/TRBV3-2	NA	ASKRQAADSPLH
TRBJ1-5	TRBV6-5	NA	ASSIDRGSNQPQH
TRBJ1-2	TRBV6-1	once	ASSERMAGGGYT
TRBJ1-2	TRBV7-9	NA	ASSLDVIQISHGYT